These T cell receptor beta chains were read from a single sample in a study of monozygotic twins with inflammatory bowel disease. TCRdb reprocessed the 5' RACE reads and stores each CDR3 protein as one record, lacking DNA. The sample has around 380,000 distinct CDR3 sequences, and its top ten clones hold approximately 2.3%. The sequenced sample consisted of blood. These receptor sequences come from a human donor with ulcerative colitis or Crohn's disease, or a healthy co-twin of an affected twin (not recorded which). The CDR3 runs from the conserved cysteine through the conserved F or W. Clone size is stated in some rows and not others, as once, few, many or a class when expanded.

abundance: .; v_gene: TRBV6-5; j_gene: TRBJ2-7; CDR3aa: CASSYSEIDRGVQYF
abundance: .; v_gene: TRBV5-1; j_gene: TRBJ2-1; CDR3aa: CASSAPGVLGHNEQFF
abundance: .; v_gene: TRBV20-1; j_gene: TRBJ1-1; CDR3aa: CSASRIRRDTEAFF
abundance: .; v_gene: TRBV28; j_gene: TRBJ2-3; CDR3aa: CASSQPAVTDTQYF
abundance: .; v_gene: TRBV9; j_gene: TRBJ2-5; CDR3aa: CASSVGGAETQYF
abundance: .; v_gene: TRBV24-1; j_gene: TRBJ2-5; CDR3aa: CATSDPTPTGGETQYF
abundance: .; v_gene: TRBV7-6; j_gene: TRBJ2-1; CDR3aa: CASSLIPTEEQFF
abundance: .; v_gene: TRBV7-9; j_gene: TRBJ1-1; CDR3aa: CASSARGTEAFF
abundance: .; v_gene: TRBV2; j_gene: TRBJ1-1; CDR3aa: CASSSPEITEAFF
abundance: .; v_gene: TRBV10-3; j_gene: TRBJ2-3; CDR3aa: CAISESLASGGLRDTQYF
abundance: medium-sized; v_gene: TRBV28; j_gene: TRBJ1-5; CDR3aa: CASSLPRGPQHF
abundance: .; v_gene: TRBV28; j_gene: TRBJ1-1; CDR3aa: CASSLRTTEAFF
abundance: .; v_gene: TRBV20-1; j_gene: TRBJ2-4; CDR3aa: CSASQVVAKNIQYF
abundance: .; v_gene: TRBV7-6; j_gene: TRBJ2-2; CDR3aa: CASRTPGEGTTGELFF
abundance: .; v_gene: TRBV20-1; j_gene: TRBJ2-3; CDR3aa: CSAPTSGASTDTQYF
abundance: .; v_gene: TRBV12-3/TRBV12-4; j_gene: TRBJ2-2; CDR3aa: CASSPKDRTTGELFF
abundance: .; v_gene: TRBV27; j_gene: TRBJ1-6; CDR3aa: CATQGGPLNSPLHF
abundance: .; v_gene: TRBV5-4; j_gene: TRBJ1-2; CDR3aa: CASSSPTEYYGYTF
abundance: .; v_gene: TRBV7-2; j_gene: TRBJ2-1; CDR3aa: CASSSAGAGNEQFF
abundance: .; v_gene: TRBV5-4; j_gene: TRBJ1-5; CDR3aa: CASSSALRQGQMNNQPQHF
abundance: .; v_gene: TRBV20-1; j_gene: TRBJ1-4; CDR3aa: CSARGVMDTNEKLFF
abundance: .; v_gene: TRBV6-1; j_gene: TRBJ2-7; CDR3aa: CASSTDSNYEQYF
abundance: .; v_gene: TRBV7-9; j_gene: TRBJ2-3; CDR3aa: CASSSSTSGLYTDTQYF
abundance: .; v_gene: TRBV4-1; j_gene: TRBJ2-5; CDR3aa: CASSQSSGQETQYF
abundance: .; v_gene: TRBV14; j_gene: TRBJ2-1; CDR3aa: CASSQDLVGTKKFF
abundance: .; v_gene: TRBV15; j_gene: TRBJ1-1; CDR3aa: CATSRGDGTEAFF
abundance: .; v_gene: TRBV20-1; j_gene: TRBJ2-2; CDR3aa: CSAIIGGSENTGELFF
abundance: .; v_gene: TRBV9; j_gene: TRBJ1-2; CDR3aa: CASSVGAGETYGYTF
abundance: .; v_gene: TRBV20-1; j_gene: TRBJ2-3; CDR3aa: CSARAGLRDTQYF
abundance: .; v_gene: TRBV6-1; j_gene: TRBJ1-5; CDR3aa: CASSADRGGNQPQHF
abundance: .; v_gene: TRBV10-3; j_gene: TRBJ2-3; CDR3aa: CAISESGLATLDTQYF
abundance: .; v_gene: TRBV2; j_gene: TRBJ2-3; CDR3aa: CASRVGVSDTQYF
abundance: .; v_gene: TRBV10-3; j_gene: TRBJ2-3; CDR3aa: CAISERLASTDTQYF
abundance: .; v_gene: TRBV6-1; j_gene: TRBJ2-5; CDR3aa: CASRPQGTAQETQYF
abundance: .; v_gene: TRBV19; j_gene: TRBJ2-1; CDR3aa: CASSGVNNEQFF
abundance: .; v_gene: TRBV21-1; j_gene: TRBJ1-2; CDR3aa: CASSKGGMTNYGYTF
abundance: .; v_gene: TRBV5-1; j_gene: TRBJ2-7; CDR3aa: CASSLAGSFQAYEQYF
abundance: .; v_gene: TRBV15; j_gene: TRBJ2-1; CDR3aa: CATSRDLRNEQFF
abundance: .; v_gene: TRBV30; j_gene: TRBJ2-6; CDR3aa: CAWRGDSPSGANVLTF